These T cell receptor beta chains were read from a single sample in a study of radiotherapy plus CTLA-4 blockade in lung cancer. Measured with immunoSEQ multiplex PCR; TCRdb has only the in-frame clones, and not every one. The table lists roughly 30,000 clones, over 70% of them singletons. The sample was peripheral blood, taken from a patient treated with radiotherapy plus ipilimumab. Source of these receptors: a human donor with non-small cell lung cancer that progressed on radiotherapy plus ipilimumab. CDR3s include the opening cysteine and the closing phenylalanine or tryptophan. The order of the fields is V gene, D gene, J gene, CDR3 length, clone size, CDR3 protein, CDR3 DNA. A D gene is named only where the DNA matches it firmly. The size field is filled for only some rows; it gives once, few, many or a size class.

TRBV9,TRBD2,TRBJ2-7,16,-,CASSPGAGGSSYEQYF,TGTGCCAGCAGCCCTGGGGCGGGAGGGAGCTCCTACGAGCAGTACTTC
TRBV18,-,TRBJ2-7,16,once,CASSPSGPGGYYEQYF,TGTGCCAGCTCACCATCCGGGCCAGGGGGGTACTACGAGCAGTACTTC
TRBV6-6,-,TRBJ2-1,13,-,CASSSDVATEQFF,TGTGCCAGCAGTTCTGATGTTGCGACTGAGCAGTTCTTC
TRBV27,-,TRBJ1-2,14,-,CASSLTGTSYGYTF,TGTGCCAGCAGTTTAACCGGGACATCCTATGGCTACACCTTC
TRBV6-5,-,TRBJ1-2,15,-,CASKMEGGRRDGYTF,TGTGCCAGCAAAATGGAGGGGGGTCGTCGGGATGGCTACACCTTC
TRBV6-1,-,TRBJ2-5,14,-,CASSETKGAETQYF,TGTGCCAGCAGTGAAACTAAGGGCGCAGAGACCCAGTACTTC
TRBV6-5,-,TRBJ1-1,12,-,CASSYGGTEAFF,TGTGCCAGCAGTTACGGGGGGACTGAAGCTTTCTTT
TRBV5-1,-,TRBJ2-6,17,-,CASSFLPQDSGANVLTF,TGCGCCAGCAGCTTTCTTCCACAGGACTCTGGGGCCAACGTCCTGACTTTC
TRBV6-5,-,TRBJ2-2,13,few,CATEGSDPGELFF,TGTGCCACCGAGGGTAGCGACCCCGGGGAGCTGTTTTTT
TRBV2,-,TRBJ2-3,15,-,CASSVTRAITDTQYF,TGTGCCAGCAGTGTAACGCGGGCCATCACAGATACGCAGTATTTT
TRBV5-6,-,TRBJ2-2,17,-,CASSPMVGGPYTGELFF,TGTGCCAGCAGCCCAATGGTCGGGGGGCCGTACACCGGGGAGCTGTTTTTT
TRBV7-9,-,TRBJ2-7,14,-,CASSLGRVGYEQYF,TGTGCCAGCAGCTTAGGCAGGGTAGGCTACGAGCAGTACTTC
TRBV5-1,-,TRBJ2-5,12,-,CASSLQGETQYF,TGCGCCAGCAGCTTGCAGGGAGAGACCCAGTACTTC
TRBV2,-,TRBJ1-1,12,-,CAQGLMNTEAFF,TGTGCCCAGGGACTGATGAACACTGAAGCTTTCTTT
TRBV15,-,TRBJ1-2,16,-,CATSRERPGPNYGYTF,TGTGCCACCAGCAGAGAGCGGCCCGGGCCTAACTATGGCTACACCTTC
TRBV28,-,TRBJ2-7,13,-,CASSPKGPREQYF,TGTGCCAGCAGTCCCAAGGGTCCTCGGGAGCAGTACTTC
TRBV28,-,TRBJ2-7,13,-,CASTPPGIYEQYF,TGTGCCAGCACCCCCCCGGGGATCTACGAGCAGTACTTC